The 3 T cell receptor beta chains listed next were all sequenced from one sample in a study of Graves' ophthalmopathy and Graves' hyperthyroidism. TCR beta CDR3 amplification used RNA transcripts. HTBI primers were used in a first-round RT-PCR, which preceded a second-round multiplex PCR. TCRdb called the multiplex PCR reads again in MiXCR, with one record for every CDR3 protein. Of approximately 410,000 distinct CDR3 sequences in the sample, 15% were seen once. The specimen was peripheral blood. The receptor set was obtained from a woman in her late teens or twenties with stable Graves' hyperthyroidism.

The genes are TRBV15 and TRBJ2-7, with D perhaps TRBD1 (5 bases). CDR1 LNHNV and CDR2 YYDKDF come from the germline V gene (reference sequence). The CDR3 is 14 amino acids. The ends were cut back, 4 bases at V and 6 bases at J, with 16 bases in the middle. DNA of the CDR3: TGTGCCACCAGCAAGGACACGCCTCTGAGCGAGCAGTACTTC. This codes for CATSKDTPLSEQYF.

This clonotype was counted only a few times. The V gene is TRBV4-1, the J gene TRBJ1-5, with no clear D. This CDR3 comprises 14 residues. V dropped 1 base and J dropped 6 bases, with 10 bases sitting between them. Germline V gives CDR1 MGHRA, CDR2 YSYEKL. The CDR3 loop reads CASSQGILIQPQHF. The CDR3 DNA follows: TGCGCCAGCAGCCAAGGGATCTTGATTCAGCCCCAGCATTTT.

There are many counts of this clonotype. The rearrangement joins TRBV7-2 to TRBJ1-5; tentatively, D is TRBD1 (5 bases). V lost 3 bases to trimming and J lost 6 bases, with 6 bases between them. This CDR3 region has 12 residues. Per germline, CDR1 SGHTA and CDR2 FQGNSA. CDR3 in DNA: TGTGCCAGCAGCTTTGACAGTCAGCCCCAGCATTTT. Its translation is CASSFDSQPQHF.